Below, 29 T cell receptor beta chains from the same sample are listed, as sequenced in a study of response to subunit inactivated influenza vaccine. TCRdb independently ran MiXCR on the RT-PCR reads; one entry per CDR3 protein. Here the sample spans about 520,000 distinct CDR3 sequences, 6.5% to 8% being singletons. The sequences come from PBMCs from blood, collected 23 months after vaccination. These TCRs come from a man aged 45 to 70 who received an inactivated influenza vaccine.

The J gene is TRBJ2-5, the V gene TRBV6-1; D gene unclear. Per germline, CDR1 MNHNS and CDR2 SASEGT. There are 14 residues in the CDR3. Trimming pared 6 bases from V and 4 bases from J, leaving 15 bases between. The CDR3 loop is CASSPSTGIETQYF. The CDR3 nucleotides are TGTGCCAGCAGCCCATCGACTGGTATAGAGACCCAGTACTTC.

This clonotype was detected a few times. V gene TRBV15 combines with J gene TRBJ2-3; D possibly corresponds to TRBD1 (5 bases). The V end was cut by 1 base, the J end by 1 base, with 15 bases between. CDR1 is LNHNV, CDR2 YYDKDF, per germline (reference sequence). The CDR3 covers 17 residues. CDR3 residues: CATSRAMTAKGTDTQYF. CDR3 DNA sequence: TGTGCCACCAGCAGAGCAATGACAGCGAAGGGCACAGATACGCAGTATTTT.

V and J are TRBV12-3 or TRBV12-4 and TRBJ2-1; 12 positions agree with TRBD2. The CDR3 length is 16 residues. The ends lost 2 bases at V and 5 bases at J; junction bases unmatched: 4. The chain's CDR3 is CASSLLAGGPNNEQFF. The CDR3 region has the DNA TGTGCCAGCAGTTTACTAGCGGGGGGGCCGAACAATGAGCAGTTCTTC.

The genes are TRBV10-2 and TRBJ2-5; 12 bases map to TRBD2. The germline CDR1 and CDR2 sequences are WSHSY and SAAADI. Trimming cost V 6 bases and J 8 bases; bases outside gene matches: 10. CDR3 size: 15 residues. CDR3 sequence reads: CASRASGGAGDTQYF. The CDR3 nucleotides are TGCGCCAGCAGAGCTAGCGGGGGGGCCGGAGATACCCAGTACTTC.

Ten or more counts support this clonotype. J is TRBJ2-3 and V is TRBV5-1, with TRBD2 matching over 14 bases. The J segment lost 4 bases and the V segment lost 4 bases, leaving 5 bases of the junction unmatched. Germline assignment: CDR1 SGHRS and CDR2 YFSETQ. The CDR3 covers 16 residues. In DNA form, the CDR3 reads TGCGCCAGCAGCGAGGGACTAGCGGGAGTCGCAGATACGCAGTATTTT. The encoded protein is CASSEGLAGVADTQYF.

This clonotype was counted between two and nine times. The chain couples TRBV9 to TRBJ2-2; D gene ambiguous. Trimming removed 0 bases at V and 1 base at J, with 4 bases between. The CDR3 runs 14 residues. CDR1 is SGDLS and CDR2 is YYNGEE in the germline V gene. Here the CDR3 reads CASSVVGNTGELFF. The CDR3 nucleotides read TGTGCCAGCAGCGTAGTGGGGAACACCGGGGAGCTGTTTTTT.

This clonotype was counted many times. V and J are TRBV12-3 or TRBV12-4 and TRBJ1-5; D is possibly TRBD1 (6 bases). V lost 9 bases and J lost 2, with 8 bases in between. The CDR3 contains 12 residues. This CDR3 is CASNRGNQPQHF. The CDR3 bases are TGTGCCAGTAACAGGGGCAATCAGCCCCAGCATTTT.

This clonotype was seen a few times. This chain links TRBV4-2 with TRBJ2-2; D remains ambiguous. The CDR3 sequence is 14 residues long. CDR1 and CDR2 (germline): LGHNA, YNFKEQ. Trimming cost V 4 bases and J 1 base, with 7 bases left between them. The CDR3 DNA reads TGTGCCAGCAGCCTCTATCGGAACACCGGGGAGCTGTTTTTT. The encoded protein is CASSLYRNTGELFF.

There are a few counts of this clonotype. CDR3 region: CASSLVLGTVYEQYF. The CDR3 DNA sequence: TGTGCCAGCAGCTTAGTGTTGGGGACAGTCTACGAGCAGTACTTC. This chain uses TRBV11-2 with TRBJ2-7; TRBD1 aligns across 7 bases. The CDR3 covers 15 residues. V lost 1 base to trimming and J lost 3 bases; unmatched junction nucleotides: 6. Germline lookup yields CDR1 SGHAT and CDR2 FQNNGV.

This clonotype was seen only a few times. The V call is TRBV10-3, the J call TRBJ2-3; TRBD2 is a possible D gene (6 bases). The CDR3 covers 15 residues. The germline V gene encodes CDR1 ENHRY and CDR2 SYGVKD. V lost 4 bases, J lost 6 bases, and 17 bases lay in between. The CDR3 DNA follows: TGTGCCATCAGTGGAGGTAGCAGAGGAGGGGATACGCAGTATTTT. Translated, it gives CAISGGSRGGDTQYF.

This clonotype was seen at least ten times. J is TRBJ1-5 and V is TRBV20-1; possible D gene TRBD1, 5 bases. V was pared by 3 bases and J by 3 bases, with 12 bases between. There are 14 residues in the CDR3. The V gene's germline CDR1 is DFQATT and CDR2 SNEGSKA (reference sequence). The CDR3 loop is CSASYRGLNQPQHF. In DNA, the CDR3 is TGCAGTGCTAGCTATAGGGGCCTCAATCAGCCCCAGCATTTT.

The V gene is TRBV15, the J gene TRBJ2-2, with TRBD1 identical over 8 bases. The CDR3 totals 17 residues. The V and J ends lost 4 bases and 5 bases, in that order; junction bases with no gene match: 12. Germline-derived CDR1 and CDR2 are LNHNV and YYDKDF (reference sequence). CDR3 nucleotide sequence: TGTGCCACCAGCACCGGGACTGGACAGGGAAGGACCGGGGAGCTGTTTTTT. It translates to CATSTGTGQGRTGELFF.

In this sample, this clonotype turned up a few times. The CDR3 DNA follows: TGTGCCAGCGGGATCTTGTCGGACCCTTCCCATGAAAAACTGTTTTTT. Its protein is CASGILSDPSHEKLFF. The chain is built from TRBV6-1 and TRBJ1-4, with D unresolved. With 8 bases removed from V and 6 bases from J, the gap between germline ends came to 22 bases. Germline V gene sequence: CDR1 MNHNS, CDR2 SASEGT. This CDR3 is built from 16 residues.

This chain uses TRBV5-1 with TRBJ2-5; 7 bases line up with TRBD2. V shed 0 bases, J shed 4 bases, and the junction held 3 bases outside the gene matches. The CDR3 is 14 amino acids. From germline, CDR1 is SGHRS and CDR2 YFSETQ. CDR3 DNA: TGCGCCAGCAGCTTGGCAACTAGCGTAGAGACCCAGTACTTC. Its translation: CASSLATSVETQYF.

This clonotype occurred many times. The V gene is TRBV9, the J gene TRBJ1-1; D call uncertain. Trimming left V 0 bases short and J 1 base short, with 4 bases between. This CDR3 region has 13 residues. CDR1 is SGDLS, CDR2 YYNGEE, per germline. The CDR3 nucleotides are TGTGCCAGCAGCGTAGGCCCGAACACTGAAGCTTTCTTT. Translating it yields CASSVGPNTEAFF.

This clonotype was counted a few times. The chain's CDR3 is CATSRGGRERYEQYF. The CDR3, as DNA: TGTGCCACCAGCAGGGGGGGGAGGGAGCGATACGAGCAGTACTTC. The V gene is TRBV15, the J gene TRBJ2-7; the match to TRBD2 covers 7 bases. The trim removed 3 bases at V and 4 bases at J, leaving 9 bases unmatched. The CDR3 is 15 residues long. Germline lookup yields CDR1 LNHNV and CDR2 YYDKDF (reference sequence).

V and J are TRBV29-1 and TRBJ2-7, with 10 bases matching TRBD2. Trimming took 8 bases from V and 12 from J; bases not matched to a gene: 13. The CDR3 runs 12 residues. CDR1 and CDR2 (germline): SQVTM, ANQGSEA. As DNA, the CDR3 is TGCAGCTCCCGAGGGCTAGCGGGAGACCTGTACTTC. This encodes CSSRGLAGDLYF.

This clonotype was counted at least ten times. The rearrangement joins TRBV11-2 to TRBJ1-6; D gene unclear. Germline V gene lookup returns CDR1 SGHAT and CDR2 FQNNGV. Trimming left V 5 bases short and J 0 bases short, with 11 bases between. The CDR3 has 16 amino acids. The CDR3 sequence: CASSLDGYSYNSPLHF. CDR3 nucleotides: TGTGCCAGCAGCCTGGACGGATACTCCTATAATTCACCCCTCCACTTT.

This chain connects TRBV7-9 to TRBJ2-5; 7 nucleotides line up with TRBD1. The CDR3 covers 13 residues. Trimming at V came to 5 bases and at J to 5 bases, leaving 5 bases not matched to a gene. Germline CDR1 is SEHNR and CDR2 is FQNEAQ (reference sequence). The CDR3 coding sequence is TGTGCCAGCAGCAAGACAGGGCACGAGACCCAGTACTTC. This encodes CASSKTGHETQYF.

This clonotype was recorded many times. The CDR3 spells CASSQPFGTGNYEQYF. CDR3 nucleotide sequence: TGTGCCAGCAGCCAACCATTCGGGACAGGGAACTACGAGCAGTACTTC. V gene TRBV14 combines with J gene TRBJ2-7; 9 positions match TRBD1. CDR1 is SGHDN and CDR2 is FVKESK in the germline V gene. This CDR3 has 16 amino acids. V shed 2 bases, J shed 3 bases, and the junction held 8 bases outside the gene matches.

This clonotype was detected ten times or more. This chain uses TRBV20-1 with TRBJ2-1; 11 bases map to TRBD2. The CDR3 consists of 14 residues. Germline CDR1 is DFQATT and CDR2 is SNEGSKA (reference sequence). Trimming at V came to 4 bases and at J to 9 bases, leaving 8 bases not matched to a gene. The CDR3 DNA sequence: TGCAGTGCTATAAATAGCGGGGGGGCTTTTGAGCAGTTCTTC. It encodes CSAINSGGAFEQFF.

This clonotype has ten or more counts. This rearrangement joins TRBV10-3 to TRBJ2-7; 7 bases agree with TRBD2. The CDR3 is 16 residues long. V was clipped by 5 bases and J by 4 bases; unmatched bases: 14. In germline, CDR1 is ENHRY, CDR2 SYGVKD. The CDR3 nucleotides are TGTGCCATCAGTAGAACTTCCTCCGGACTAGTATACGAGCAGTACTTC. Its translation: CAISRTSSGLVYEQYF.

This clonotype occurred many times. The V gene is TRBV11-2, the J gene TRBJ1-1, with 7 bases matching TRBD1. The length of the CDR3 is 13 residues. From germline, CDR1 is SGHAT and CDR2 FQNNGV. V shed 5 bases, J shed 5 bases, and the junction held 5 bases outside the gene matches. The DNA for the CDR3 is TGTGCCAGCAGCCCTCAGGGGGGGACTGAAGCTTTCTTT. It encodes CASSPQGGTEAFF. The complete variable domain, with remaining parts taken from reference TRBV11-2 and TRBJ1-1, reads EAGVAQSPRYKIIEKRQSVAFWCNPISGHATLYWYQQILGQGPKLLIQFQNNGVVDDSQLPKDRFSAERLKGVDSTLKIQPAKLEDSAVYLCASSPQGGTEAFFGQGTRLTVV.

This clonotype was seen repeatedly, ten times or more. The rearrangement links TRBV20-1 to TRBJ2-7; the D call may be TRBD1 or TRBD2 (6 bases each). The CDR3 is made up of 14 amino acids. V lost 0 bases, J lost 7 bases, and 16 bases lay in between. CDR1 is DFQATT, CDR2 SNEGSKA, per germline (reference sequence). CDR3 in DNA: TGCAGTGCTAGAGAAGTTGGAGGGACAAAGGAGCAGTACTTC. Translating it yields CSAREVGGTKEQYF.

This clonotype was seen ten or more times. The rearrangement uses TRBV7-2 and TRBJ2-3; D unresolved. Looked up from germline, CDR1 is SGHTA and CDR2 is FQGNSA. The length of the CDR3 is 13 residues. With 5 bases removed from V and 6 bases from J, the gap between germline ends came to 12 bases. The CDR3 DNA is TGTGCCAGCAGCCAAAATGCTAGGGATACGCAGTATTTT. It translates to CASSQNARDTQYF.

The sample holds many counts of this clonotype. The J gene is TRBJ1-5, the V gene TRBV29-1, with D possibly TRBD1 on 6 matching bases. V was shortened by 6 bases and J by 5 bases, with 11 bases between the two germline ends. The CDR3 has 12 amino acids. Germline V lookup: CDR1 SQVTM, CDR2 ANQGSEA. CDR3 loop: CSVQGGDQPQHF. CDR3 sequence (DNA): TGCAGCGTCCAAGGGGGGGATCAGCCCCAGCATTTT. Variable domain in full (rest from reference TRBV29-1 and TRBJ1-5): SAVISQKPSRDICQRGTSLTIQCQVDSQVTMMFWYRQQPGQSLTLIATANQGSEATYESGFVIDKFPISRPNLTFSTLTVSNMSPEDSSIYLCSVQGGDQPQHFGDGTRLSIL.

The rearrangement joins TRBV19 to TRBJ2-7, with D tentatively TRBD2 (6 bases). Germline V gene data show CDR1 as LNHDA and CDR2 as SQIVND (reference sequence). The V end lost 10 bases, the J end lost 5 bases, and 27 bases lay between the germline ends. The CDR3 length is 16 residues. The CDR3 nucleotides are TGTGCCACGAAACCTGGGAGGCCAGGAGGGGTGAACGAGCAGTACTTC. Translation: CATKPGRPGGVNEQYF.

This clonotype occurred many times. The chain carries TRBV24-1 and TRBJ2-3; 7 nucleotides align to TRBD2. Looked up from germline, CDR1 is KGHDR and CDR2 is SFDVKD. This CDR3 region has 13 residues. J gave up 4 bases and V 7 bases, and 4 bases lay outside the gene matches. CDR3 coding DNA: TGTGCCACCAGCGCTGCGGGGGCAGATACGCAGTATTTT. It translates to CATSAAGADTQYF.

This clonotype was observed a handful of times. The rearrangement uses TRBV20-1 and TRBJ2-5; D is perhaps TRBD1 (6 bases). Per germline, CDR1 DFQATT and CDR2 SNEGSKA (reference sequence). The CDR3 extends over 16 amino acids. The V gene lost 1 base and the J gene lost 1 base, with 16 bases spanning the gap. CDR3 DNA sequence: TGCAGTGCTAGAGCGCTCCGGGACACCTCCCAAGAGACCCAGTACTTC. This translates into CSARALRDTSQETQYF.